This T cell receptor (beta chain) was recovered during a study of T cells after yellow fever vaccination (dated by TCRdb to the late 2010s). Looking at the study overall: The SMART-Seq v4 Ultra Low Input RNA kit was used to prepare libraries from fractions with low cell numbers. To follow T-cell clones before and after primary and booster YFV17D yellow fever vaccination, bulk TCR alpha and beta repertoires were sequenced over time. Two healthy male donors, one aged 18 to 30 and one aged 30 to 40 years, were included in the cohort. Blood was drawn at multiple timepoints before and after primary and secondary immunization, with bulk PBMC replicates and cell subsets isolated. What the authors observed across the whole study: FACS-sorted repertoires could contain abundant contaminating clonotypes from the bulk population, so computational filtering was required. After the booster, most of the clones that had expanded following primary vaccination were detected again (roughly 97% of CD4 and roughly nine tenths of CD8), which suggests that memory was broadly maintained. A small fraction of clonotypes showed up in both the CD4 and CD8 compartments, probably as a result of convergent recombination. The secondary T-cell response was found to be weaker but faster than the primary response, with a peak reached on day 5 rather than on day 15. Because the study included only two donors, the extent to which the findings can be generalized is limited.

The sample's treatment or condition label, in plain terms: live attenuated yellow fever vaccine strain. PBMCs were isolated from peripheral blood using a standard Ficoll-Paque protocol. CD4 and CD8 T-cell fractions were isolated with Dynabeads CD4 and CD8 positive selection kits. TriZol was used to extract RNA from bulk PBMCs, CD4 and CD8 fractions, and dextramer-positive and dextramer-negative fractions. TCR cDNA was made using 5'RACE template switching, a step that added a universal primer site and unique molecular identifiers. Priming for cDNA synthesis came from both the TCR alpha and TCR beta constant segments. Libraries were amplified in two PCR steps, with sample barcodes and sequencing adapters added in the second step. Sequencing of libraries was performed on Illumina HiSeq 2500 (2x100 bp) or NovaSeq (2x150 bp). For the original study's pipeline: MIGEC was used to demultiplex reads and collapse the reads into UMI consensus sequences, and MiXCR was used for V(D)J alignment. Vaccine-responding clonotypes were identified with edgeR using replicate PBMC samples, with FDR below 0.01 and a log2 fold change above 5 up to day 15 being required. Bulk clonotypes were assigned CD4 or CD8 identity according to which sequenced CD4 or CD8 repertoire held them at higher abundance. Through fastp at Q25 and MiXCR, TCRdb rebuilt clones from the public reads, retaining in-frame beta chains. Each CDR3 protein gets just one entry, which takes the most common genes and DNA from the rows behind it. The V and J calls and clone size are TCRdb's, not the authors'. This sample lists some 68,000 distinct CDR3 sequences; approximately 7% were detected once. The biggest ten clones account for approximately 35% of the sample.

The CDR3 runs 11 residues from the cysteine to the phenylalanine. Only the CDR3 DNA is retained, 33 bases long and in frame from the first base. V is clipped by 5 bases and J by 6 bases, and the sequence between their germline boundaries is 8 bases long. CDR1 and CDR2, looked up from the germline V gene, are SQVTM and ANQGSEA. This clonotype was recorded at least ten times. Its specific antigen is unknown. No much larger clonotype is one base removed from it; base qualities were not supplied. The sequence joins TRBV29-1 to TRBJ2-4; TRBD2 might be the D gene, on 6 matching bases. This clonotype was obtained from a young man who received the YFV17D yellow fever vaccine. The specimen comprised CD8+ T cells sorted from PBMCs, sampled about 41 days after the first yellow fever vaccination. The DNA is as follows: TGCAGCGTTCGACTAGTAAACATTCAGTACTTC. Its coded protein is CSVRLVNIQYF.